Shown below are 16 T cell receptor beta chains from a single sample sequenced in a study of regulatory T cells in long-lasting Graves disease. Time point given: newly diagnosed GD, antithyroid drugs for less than 3 months. After RNA was extracted from PBMCs, the TCR library was made from it. Arm-PCR of CDR3 regions and iRepertoire HTBI primers were used to build TCR beta libraries. Each CDR3 protein is one row after TCRdb ran MiXCR on the multiplex PCR reads. The sample yields a few hundred thousand distinct CDR3 sequences, about 18% seen once. A further study also used this sample, focusing on T cells in Graves' hyperthyroidism and ophthalmopathy.

Sample: peripheral blood mononuclear cells (PBMCs), taken at new diagnosis, from a patient treated with antithyroid drugs. The receptor set was obtained from a woman between 25 and 40 years old with Graves disease.

For this clonotype: One base away lies a much larger clone, so this may be a sequencing read error. This rearrangement joins TRBV3-1 to TRBJ1-4, with 9 positions matching TRBD1. Germline CDR1 is LGHDT and CDR2 is YNNKEL (reference sequence). This CDR3 spans 15 amino acids. The CDR3, as DNA: TGTGCCAGCAGCCGGATGGGACAGGGAAATGAAAAACCGTTTTTT. It encodes CASSRMGQGNEKPFF.

This clonotype was picked up many times. The gene calls are TRBV9 and TRBJ2-1; a possible D gene is TRBD2 (5 bases). The DNA end lines up better with TRBJ2-5; the J call may be wrong. The CDR3 covers 13 residues. Germline-derived CDR1 and CDR2 are SGDLS and YYNGEE. The CDR3: CASSGGVEETQYF. CDR3 DNA: TGTGCCAGCAGCGGGGGAGTTGAGGAGACCCAGTACTTC.

Regarding this clonotype: Compared with germline, one end of the junction differs, possibly owing to a read error. The chain joins TRBV20-1 to TRBJ2-5; D is uncertain. Germline V gene lookup returns CDR1 DFQATT and CDR2 SNEGSKA (reference sequence). This CDR3 region has 12 residues. The CDR3 DNA reads as TGCAGTGCTAAAAGGTACCAAGAGACCCGGTACTTC. Translated: CSAKRYQETRYF.

This clonotype has a handful of counts. J is TRBJ1-2 and V is TRBV19; possibly TRBD1 for D (6 bases). V gave up 4 bases and J gave up 9 bases, with 15 bases separating them. Germline values: CDR1 LNHDA, CDR2 SQIVND (reference sequence). The CDR3 runs to 13 residues. The CDR3, as DNA: TGTGCCAGTAGTACCGGGGACATCGGGCGCTACACCTTC. Protein sequence: CASSTGDIGRYTF. Looking up the rest from reference TRBV19 and TRBJ1-2 gives the full variable domain: DGGITQSPKYLFRKEGQNVTLSCEQNLNHDAMYWYRQDPGQGLRLIYYSQIVNDFQKGDIAEGYSVSREKKESFPLTVTSAQKNPTAFYLCASSTGDIGRYTFGSGTRLTVV.

There are a few counts of this clonotype. The chain links TRBV27 to TRBJ1-2; 7 bases are a match to TRBD1. The CDR3 covers 13 residues. Germline CDR1 and CDR2: MNHEY and SMNVEV (reference sequence). J gave up 0 bases and V 8 bases, and 3 bases lay outside the gene matches. As DNA, the CDR3 is TGTGCCAGCCAGGGACAGTCTAACTATGGCTACACCTTC. This gives the protein CASQGQSNYGYTF.

This clonotype occurred many times. The V and J genes are TRBV18 and TRBJ1-2; D unclear. This CDR3 has 16 amino acids. Deletions cut 3 bases from V and 5 bases from J, with 19 bases between. CDR1 is KGHSH, CDR2 LQKENI, per germline. CDR3 DNA: TGTGCCAGCTCACCGCAGACCGGCGCAGGAGAGTATGGCTACACCTTC. Residues: CASSPQTGAGEYGYTF.

This clonotype appeared many times. This chain joins TRBV10-3 and TRBJ2-1; D not certain. Per the germline V gene, CDR1 is ENHRY and CDR2 is SYGVKD. Between the trimmed V and J ends, which lost 0 bases and 3 bases, there was a span of 12 bases. The CDR3 is 16 residues long. The CDR3 DNA sequence: TGTGCCATCAGTGAGTCCCTCCGAAGGGACTACAATGAGCAGTTCTTC. It codes for CAISESLRRDYNEQFF.

This clonotype came up many times. The gene calls are TRBV2 and TRBJ1-5; 8 nucleotides align to TRBD1. This CDR3 has 15 amino acids. Germline CDR1 is SNHLY and CDR2 is FYNNEI. J gave up 3 bases and V 7 bases, and 8 bases lay outside the gene matches. CDR3 in DNA: TGTGCCAGCAAAGTCGCGACAGGGGTCAATCAGCCCCAGCATTTT. Its translation: CASKVATGVNQPQHF.

Comment on this clonotype: A much more abundant neighbour one base away suggests this may be a read error. This sequence joins TRBV10-2 and TRBJ2-7; either TRBD1 or TRBD2 may supply D (5 bases each). V lost 3 bases to trimming and J lost 8 bases, with 14 bases between them. Germline V gives CDR1 WSHSY, CDR2 SAAADI. This CDR3 contains 13 residues. CDR3: CASSESGPTKQYF. The CDR3 nucleotides are TGCGCCAGCAGTGAATCGGGGCCAACTAAGCAGTACTTC.

In its sample, this clonotype was seen many times. The V call is TRBV6-2 or TRBV6-3, the J call TRBJ1-2; D perhaps matches TRBD1 (6 bases). The germline V and J ends were trimmed by 0 bases and 8 bases, with 10 bases remaining between them. The germline gives CDR1 MNHEY, CDR2 SVGEGT. This CDR3 has 13 amino acids. The CDR3 spells CASSYSGGDGYTF. The DNA of the CDR3 is TGTGCCAGCAGTTACTCGGGGGGCGACGGCTACACCTTC.

This clonotype appeared many times. The gene calls are TRBV15 and TRBJ1-1; maybe TRBD1 (5 bases). The CDR3 covers 15 residues. The V gene lost 1 base and the J gene lost 1 base, with 10 bases spanning the gap. Germline V CDR1 and CDR2: LNHNV, YYDKDF (reference sequence). The CDR3 region has the DNA TGTGCCACCAGCAGAGCACAGGCCCAGAACACTGAAGCTTTCTTT. Its translation: CATSRAQAQNTEAFF. Full variable domain (remainder filled in from reference TRBV15 and TRBJ1-1): DAMVIQNPRYQVTQFGKPVTLSCSQTLNHNVMYWYQQKSSQAPKLLFHYYDKDFNNEADTPDNFQSRRPNTSFCFLDIRSPGLGDTAMYLCATSRAQAQNTEAFFGQGTRLTVV.

This clonotype was seen more than once but under ten times. The chain uses TRBV20-1 and TRBJ2-3; unclear D gene. Germline V CDR1 and CDR2: DFQATT, SNEGSKA (reference sequence). The V gene lost 0 bases and the J gene lost 6 bases, with 4 bases spanning the gap. CDR3 length equals 11 residues. CDR3 residues: CSARESDTQYF. The CDR3 DNA is TGCAGTGCTAGAGAATCCGATACGCAGTATTTT.

This clonotype has a count of ten or more. This chain uses TRBV5-1 with TRBJ1-1, with 9 nucleotides matching TRBD1. After removal of 4 bases from V and 0 bases from J, the junction contained 7 bases not matched to a gene. Germline CDR1 SGHRS, CDR2 YFSETQ. The CDR3 loop spans 16 amino acids. The CDR3 region is CASSQGTGNMNTEAFF. The DNA for the CDR3 is TGCGCCAGCAGCCAAGGGACAGGGAATATGAACACTGAAGCTTTCTTT.

V and J are TRBV4-1 and TRBJ2-7; 8 bases agree with TRBD1. Unmatched junction bases numbered 11, after V lost 3 bases and J lost 4 bases. The length of the CDR3 is 16 residues. Germline V gene data show CDR1 as MGHRA and CDR2 as YSYEKL. CDR3 in amino acids: CASSQGDRTLWYEQYF. The CDR3 coding sequence is TGCGCCAGCAGCCAGGGGGACAGGACTCTCTGGTACGAGCAGTACTTC.

This clonotype occurred many times. The chain combines TRBV20-1 with TRBJ1-1, with D maybe TRBD1 (6 bases). Germline values: CDR1 DFQATT, CDR2 SNEGSKA (reference sequence). This CDR3 contains 13 residues. V lost 6 bases, J lost 5 bases, and 16 bases lay in between. Written as DNA, the CDR3 is TGCAGTGCCGCACAGGGTGGCGAGACTGAAGCTTTCTTT. The encoded protein is CSAAQGGETEAFF.

Turning to this clonotype: This could be a read error, since a much larger clone is one nucleotide away. The genes are TRBV20-1 and TRBJ1-2; 7 positions agree with TRBD1. Germline V gene data show CDR1 as DFQATT and CDR2 as SNEGSKA (reference sequence). Germline trimming cut 6 bases from V and 3 bases from J; bases unmatched to any gene: 10. CDR3 length equals 14 residues. CDR3 sequence reads: CSAVSHDRDYGYTF. CDR3 DNA sequence: TGCAGTGCCGTTTCTCATGACAGGGACTATGGCTACACCTTC.